This section outlines one T cell receptor (beta chain) sequence together with its context. What it recognizes is unknown. The data stem from a study of cytomegalovirus exposure and HLA in healthy donors. Background on the study: Just over 80% of 398 genotyped donors fell in the Caucasian-associated ancestry cluster.

Study results and limitations: CMV serostatus alone was available as immune exposure information.

V shed 5 bases and J shed 4 bases, with 8 bases lying between them. Per germline, CDR1 MDHEN and CDR2 SYDVKM. The CDR3 loop spans 12 amino acids. PCR primers comprised 60 Vbeta and 13 Jbeta primers. In the original workflow: Later work found roughly 80 million unique TCR beta chains, with 9.5 million to 14 million shared. Measured with immunoSEQ multiplex PCR; TCRdb has only the in-frame clones, and not every one. That table furnishes V, J and clone size, whereas the DNA furnished D and trimming. Here the sample spans some 150,000 clones, 80% to 90% being singletons. Sequencing was carried out using PBMCs. The receptor was isolated from a woman aged 45 to 65 in good health and CMV-seronegative. The V and J genes are TRBV28 and TRBJ1-2; D gene unclear. CDR3 coding DNA: TGTGCCAGCAGTCTACCAGGCTATGGCTACACCTTC. It yields the protein CASSLPGYGYTF.